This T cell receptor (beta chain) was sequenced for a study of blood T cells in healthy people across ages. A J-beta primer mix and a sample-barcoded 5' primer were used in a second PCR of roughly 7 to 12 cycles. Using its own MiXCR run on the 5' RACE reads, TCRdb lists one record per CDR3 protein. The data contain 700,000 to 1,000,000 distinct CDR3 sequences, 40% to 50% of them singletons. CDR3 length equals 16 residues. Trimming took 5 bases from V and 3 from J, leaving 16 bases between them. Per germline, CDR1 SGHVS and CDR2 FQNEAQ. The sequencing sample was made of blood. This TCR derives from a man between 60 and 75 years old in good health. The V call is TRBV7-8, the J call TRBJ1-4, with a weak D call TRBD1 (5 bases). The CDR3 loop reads CASSPRGALANEKLFF. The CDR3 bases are TGTGCCAGCAGCCCTAGAGGGGCATTGGCTAATGAAAAACTGTTTTTT.